Only a few counts were recorded for the clone carrying this T cell receptor beta chain. The sample belongs to a study of T-cell memory formation after mild COVID-19. TCRdb processed the 5' RACE reads anew with MiXCR; each CDR3 protein has one entry. Here the sample spans some 410,000 distinct CDR3 sequences, under 25% being singletons. The receptor was derived from an adult woman who had mild COVID-19 (a few samples of this study predate the infection). Cell type and time point are not known. The sequencing input was PBMCs or a T cell subset sorted from them (not recorded which).

CDR3 coding DNA: TGTGCCACCAGTGATTTCGGTCTAGGAAGAGGTGAGCAGTTCTTC. Translating gives CATSDFGLGRGEQFF. The chain couples TRBV24-1 to TRBJ2-1; no firm D call. V lost 1 base, J lost 9 bases, and 15 bases lay in between. This CDR3 has 15 residues. Germline V CDR1 and CDR2: KGHDR, SFDVKD.